This T cell receptor beta chain was recorded in a study of T cell repertoires in cytomegalovirus infection. Study-level information: Public TCR beta signature analysis indicated the presence of both CMV infection and matching HLA type. Broader study findings: Identification of carriers of CMV plus the relevant HLA was achieved through cumulative public TCR beta family frequency. HLA-C-restricted CMV clonotypes gave the most frequent clonotype in two of eight donors.

Using its own MiXCR run on the reads, TCRdb lists one record per CDR3 protein. Of about 830,000 distinct CDR3 sequences detected, approximately 29% appear once; the ten largest clones hold around 11%. On this clonotype itself: Its matching antigen is unknown.

The TCR originated in a human donor in good health (CMV status not recorded). Some clones in this sample may be carry-over from other donors' samples. This specimen consisted of cultured CD8+ T cells from PBMCs, obtained from culture after CMV antigen stimulation.

CDR3 residues: CASTDGGAPYNEQFF. In DNA form, the CDR3 reads TGTGCCAGTACCGACGGGGGCGCCCCCTACAATGAGCAGTTCTTC. V is TRBV19 and J is TRBJ2-1; the D gene could be TRBD1 or TRBD2 (6 bases each). CDR3 size: 15 residues. Between the trimmed V and J ends, which lost 7 bases and 2 bases, there was a span of 15 bases. From germline, CDR1 is LNHDA and CDR2 SQIVND (reference sequence).